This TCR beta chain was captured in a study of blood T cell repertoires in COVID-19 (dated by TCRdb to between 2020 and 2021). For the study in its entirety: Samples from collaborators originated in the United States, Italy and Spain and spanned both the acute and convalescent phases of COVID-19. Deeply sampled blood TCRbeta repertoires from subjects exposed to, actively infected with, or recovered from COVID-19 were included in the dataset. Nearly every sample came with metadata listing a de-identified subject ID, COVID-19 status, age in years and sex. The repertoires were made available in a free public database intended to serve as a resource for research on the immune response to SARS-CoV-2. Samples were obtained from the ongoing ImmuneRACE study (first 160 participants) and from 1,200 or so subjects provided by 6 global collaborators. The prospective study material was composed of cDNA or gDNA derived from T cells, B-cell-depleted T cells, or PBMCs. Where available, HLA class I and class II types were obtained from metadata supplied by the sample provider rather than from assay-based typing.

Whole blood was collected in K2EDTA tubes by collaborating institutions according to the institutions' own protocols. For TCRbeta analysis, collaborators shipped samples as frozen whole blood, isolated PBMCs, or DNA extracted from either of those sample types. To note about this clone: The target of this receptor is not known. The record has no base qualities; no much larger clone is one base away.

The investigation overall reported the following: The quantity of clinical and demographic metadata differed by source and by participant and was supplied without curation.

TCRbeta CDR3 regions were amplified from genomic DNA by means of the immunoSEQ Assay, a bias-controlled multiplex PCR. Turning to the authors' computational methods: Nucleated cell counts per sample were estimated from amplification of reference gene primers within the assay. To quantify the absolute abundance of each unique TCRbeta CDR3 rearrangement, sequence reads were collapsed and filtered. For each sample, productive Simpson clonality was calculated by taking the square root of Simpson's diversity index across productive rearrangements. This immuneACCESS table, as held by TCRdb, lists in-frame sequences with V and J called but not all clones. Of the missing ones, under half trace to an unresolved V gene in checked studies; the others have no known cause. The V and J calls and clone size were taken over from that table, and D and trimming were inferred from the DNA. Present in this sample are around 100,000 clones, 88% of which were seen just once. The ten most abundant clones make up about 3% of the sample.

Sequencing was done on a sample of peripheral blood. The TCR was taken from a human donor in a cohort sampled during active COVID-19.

This receptor carries the CDR3 CASRPQGRYNSPLHF. The nucleotides are TGTGCCAGCAGACCACAGGGGAGGTATAATTCACCCCTCCACTTT. The sequence joins TRBV2 to TRBJ1-6, and TRBD1 aligns with 7 junction nucleotides. From V the trimming removes 6 bases and from J it removes 4 bases, while the gene matches leave 6 bases of the junction unaccounted for. The germline V gene specifies SNHLY as CDR1 and FYNNEI as CDR2. The CDR3, from cysteine to phenylalanine, totals 15 residues. The only DNA kept is the CDR3, 45 bases in frame from the first base.